This T cell receptor beta chain emerged from a study of CD8+CD57+ T cells in acquired aplastic anemia. Study in general: Average DNA yield from sorted CD4+ and CD8+ cells was about 3 ug.

Sequencing was done on patients that had shown CD8+CD57+ cell expansion by flow cytometry. Every one of the patients had aplastic anemia (severe, acquired). This CDR3 spans 14 amino acids. CDR1 and CDR2 (germline): KGHSH, LQKENI. Trimming shortened V by 4 bases and J by 3 bases, and 11 bases separated the two germline ends. TCR beta VDJ and CDR3 were profiled, and genomic DNA was the template. From the reads, TCRdb called clonotypes with MiXCR, one entry per CDR3 protein. This sample carries around 180,000 distinct CDR3 sequences, around 50% of them seen once, and the ten largest clones take under 15%. As to this clonotype: Its antigen is undetermined.

Findings and caveats of the study: The number of CD8+ CDR3 sequences shared by patients and controls was around 30. Patient and control CD8+ Simpson's diversity was not significantly different.

This chain uses TRBV18 with TRBJ2-3, with D perhaps matching TRBD2 (6 bases). This receptor was identified in a human donor with aplastic anemia. Sequences were obtained from sorted CD4+, CD8+, or CD8+CD57+ T cells (not recorded which) from PBMCs. The CDR3 spells CASSRGRGTDTQYF. The CDR3 DNA reads TGTGCCAGCTCACGGGGACGGGGGACAGATACGCAGTATTTT.